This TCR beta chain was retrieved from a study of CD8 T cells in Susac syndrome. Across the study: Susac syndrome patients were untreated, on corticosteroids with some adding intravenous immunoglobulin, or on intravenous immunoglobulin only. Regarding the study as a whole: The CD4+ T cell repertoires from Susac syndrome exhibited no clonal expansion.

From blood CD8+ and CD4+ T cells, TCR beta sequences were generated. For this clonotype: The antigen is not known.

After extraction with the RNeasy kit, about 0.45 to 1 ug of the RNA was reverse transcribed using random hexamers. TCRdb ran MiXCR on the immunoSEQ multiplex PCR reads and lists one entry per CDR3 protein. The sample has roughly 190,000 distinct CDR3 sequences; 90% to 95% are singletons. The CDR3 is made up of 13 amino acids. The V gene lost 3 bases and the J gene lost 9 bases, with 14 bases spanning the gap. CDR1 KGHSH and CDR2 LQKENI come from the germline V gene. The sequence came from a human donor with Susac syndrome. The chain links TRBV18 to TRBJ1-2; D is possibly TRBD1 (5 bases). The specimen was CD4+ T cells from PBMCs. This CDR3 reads CASSPGTELSYTF. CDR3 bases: TGTGCCAGCTCACCCGGGACGGAGTTAAGCTACACCTTC.